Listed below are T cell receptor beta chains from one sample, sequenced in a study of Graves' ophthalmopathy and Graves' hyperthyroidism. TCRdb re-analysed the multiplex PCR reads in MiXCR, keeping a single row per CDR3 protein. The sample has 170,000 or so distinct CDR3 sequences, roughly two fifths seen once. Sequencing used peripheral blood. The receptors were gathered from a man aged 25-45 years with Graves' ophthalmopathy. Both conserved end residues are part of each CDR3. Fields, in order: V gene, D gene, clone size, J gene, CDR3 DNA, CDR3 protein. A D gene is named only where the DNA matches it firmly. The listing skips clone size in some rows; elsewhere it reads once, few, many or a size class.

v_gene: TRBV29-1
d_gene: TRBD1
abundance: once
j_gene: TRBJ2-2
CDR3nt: TGCAGCGTTAGACAGGGGGAAAATGGCGGGGAGCTGTTTTTT
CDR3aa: CSVRQGENGGELFF

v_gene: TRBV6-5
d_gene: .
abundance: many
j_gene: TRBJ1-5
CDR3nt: TGTGCCAGCAGAGGATACGGGTTGGGCAATCAGCCCCAGCATTTT
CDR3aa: CASRGYGLGNQPQHF

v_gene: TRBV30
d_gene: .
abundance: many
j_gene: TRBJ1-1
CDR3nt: TGTGCCTGGAGTCAAAACAGGGCCTCTCGAGCTTTCTTT
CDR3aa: CAWSQNRASRAFF

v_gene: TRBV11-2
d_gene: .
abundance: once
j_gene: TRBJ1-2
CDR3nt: TGTGCCAGCAGCCCGCCGGGTGGGGTGAGCTACACCTTC
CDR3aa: CASSPPGGVSYTF

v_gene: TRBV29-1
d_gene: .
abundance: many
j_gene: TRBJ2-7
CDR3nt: TGCAGCGTTGAAGAATCGGTACGGGGAACCTACGAGCAGTACTTC
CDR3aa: CSVEESVRGTYEQYF

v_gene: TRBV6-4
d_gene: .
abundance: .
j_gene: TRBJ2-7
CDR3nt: TGTGCCAGCAGCCTTAACCACCTAGAGCAGTACTTC
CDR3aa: CASSLNHLEQYF

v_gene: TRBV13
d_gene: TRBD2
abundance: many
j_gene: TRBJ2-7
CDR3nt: TGTGCCAGCAGCCCCAGTAGCGGGAGGGCCGCCTACGAGCAGTACTTC
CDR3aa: CASSPSSGRAAYEQYF

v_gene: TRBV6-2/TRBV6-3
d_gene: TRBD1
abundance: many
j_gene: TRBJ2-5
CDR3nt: TGTGCCAGCACCCAAGTCCAGGGGGCCGGAGAGACCCAGTACTTC
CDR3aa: CASTQVQGAGETQYF

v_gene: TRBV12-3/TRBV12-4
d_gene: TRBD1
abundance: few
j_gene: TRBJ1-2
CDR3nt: TGTGCCAGCAGTTTTTACGACAGGGTTGTGGGTGGCTACACCTTC
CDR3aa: CASSFYDRVVGGYTF

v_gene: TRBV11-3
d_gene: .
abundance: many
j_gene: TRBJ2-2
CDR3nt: TGTGCCAGCAGCTTTAGACGGTCCGGGGCCGGGGAGCTGTTTTTT
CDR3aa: CASSFRRSGAGELFF

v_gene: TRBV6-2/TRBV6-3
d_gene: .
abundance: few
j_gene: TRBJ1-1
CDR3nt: TGTGCCAGCAGTTATTCCCAAAGGTTGGCCACTGAAGCTTTCTTT
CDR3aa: CASSYSQRLATEAFF

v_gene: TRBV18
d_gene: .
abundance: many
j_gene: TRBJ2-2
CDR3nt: TGTGCCAGCCGACCGACTACTTACACCGGGGAGCTGTTTTTT
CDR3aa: CASRPTTYTGELFF

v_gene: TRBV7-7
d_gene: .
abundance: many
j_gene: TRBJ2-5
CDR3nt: TGTGCTAGCAGCTTATTGGACAGACCACAAGAGACCCAGTACTTC
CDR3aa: CASSLLDRPQETQYF

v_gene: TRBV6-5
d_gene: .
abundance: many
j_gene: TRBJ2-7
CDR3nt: TGTGCCAGCAGTTACACCCGTCTCCCCTACGAGCAGTACTTC
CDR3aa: CASSYTRLPYEQYF

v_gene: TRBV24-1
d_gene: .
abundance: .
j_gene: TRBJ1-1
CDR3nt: TGTGCCATCAGTGAATTCGGACGGAACACTGAAGCTTTCTTT
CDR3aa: CAISEFGRNTEAFF

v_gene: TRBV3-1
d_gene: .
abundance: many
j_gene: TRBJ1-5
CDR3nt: TGTGCCAGCAGCCCCATGGGCCCGGAGCCCCAGCATTTT
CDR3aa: CASSPMGPEPQHF

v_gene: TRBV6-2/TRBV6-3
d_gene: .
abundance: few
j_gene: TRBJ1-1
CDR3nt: TGTGCCAGCAGTTCCTACAGGGAGGACACTGAAGCTTTCTTT
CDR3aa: CASSSYREDTEAFF

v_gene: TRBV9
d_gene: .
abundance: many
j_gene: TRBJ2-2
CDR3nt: TGTGCCAGCAGCGCCCGGGCCACCCCCGGGGAGCTGTTTTTT
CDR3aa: CASSARATPGELFF

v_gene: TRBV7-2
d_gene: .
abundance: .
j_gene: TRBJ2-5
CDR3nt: TGTGCCAGCAGCCAAGATGGGACCTTTCAAGAGACCCAGTACTTC
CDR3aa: CASSQDGTFQETQYF

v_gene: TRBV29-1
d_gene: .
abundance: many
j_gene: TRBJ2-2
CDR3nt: TGCAGCGTGACCCCTGAGGGAAGGTGGGGAAACACCGGGGAGCTGTTTTTT
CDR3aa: CSVTPEGRWGNTGELFF

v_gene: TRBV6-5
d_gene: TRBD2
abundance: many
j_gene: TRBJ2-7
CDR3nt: TGTGCCAGCAGTCTTTTACTAGCGGGAGACGAGCAGTACTTC
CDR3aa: CASSLLLAGDEQYF

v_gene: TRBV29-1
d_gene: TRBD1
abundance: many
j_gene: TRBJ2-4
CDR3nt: TGCAGCGTGACAGGGGGTAGAAACATTCAGTACTTC
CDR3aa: CSVTGGRNIQYF

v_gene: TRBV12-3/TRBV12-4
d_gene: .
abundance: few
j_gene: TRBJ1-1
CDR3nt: TGTGCCAGCAGTTTAGGCTCTTACAGGGTTCTGAACACTGAAGCTTTCTTT
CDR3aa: CASSLGSYRVLNTEAFF

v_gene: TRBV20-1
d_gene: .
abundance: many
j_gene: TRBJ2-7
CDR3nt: TGCAGTGCTAGAGAAGGGAGAGTGGACGCTAGGAGGTACGAGCAGTACTTC
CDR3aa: CSAREGRVDARRYEQYF

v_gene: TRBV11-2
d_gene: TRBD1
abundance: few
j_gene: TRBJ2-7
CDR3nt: TGTGCCAGCAGCTTAGAGGCAGGGGGCTCCTACGAGCAGTACTTC
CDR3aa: CASSLEAGGSYEQYF

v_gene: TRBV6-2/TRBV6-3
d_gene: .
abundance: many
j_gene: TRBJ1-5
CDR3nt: TGTGCCGGCTCAGACCCCAATCAGCCCCAGCATTTT
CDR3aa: CAGSDPNQPQHF

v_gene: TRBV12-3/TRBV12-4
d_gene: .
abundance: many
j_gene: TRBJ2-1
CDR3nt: TGTGCCAGCAGTTTAAGTCTGGACATTGGGGGTAAGCAGTTCTTC
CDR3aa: CASSLSLDIGGKQFF

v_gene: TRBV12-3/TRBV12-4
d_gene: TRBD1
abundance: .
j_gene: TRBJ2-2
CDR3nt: TGTGCCAGCAAACGACAGGGAGCGAACACCGGGGAGCTGTTTTTT
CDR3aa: CASKRQGANTGELFF

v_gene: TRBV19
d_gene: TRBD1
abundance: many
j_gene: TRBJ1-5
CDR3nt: TGTGCCAGTAGTATCTGGGAACAGGGGGCTGAGCCCCAGCATTTT
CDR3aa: CASSIWEQGAEPQHF

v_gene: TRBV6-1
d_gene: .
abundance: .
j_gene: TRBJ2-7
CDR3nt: TGTGCCAGCCGTGTGTGGGACTCCAGCGCCGAGCAGTACTTC
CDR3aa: CASRVWDSSAEQYF

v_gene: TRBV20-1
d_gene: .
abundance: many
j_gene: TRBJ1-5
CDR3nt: TGCAGTGCTAGGGAGGAGGGAGGTGGTAATCAGCCCCAGCATTTT
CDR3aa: CSAREEGGGNQPQHF

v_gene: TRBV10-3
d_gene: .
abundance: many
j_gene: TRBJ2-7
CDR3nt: TGTGCCATCGGAGGGGGGGGAAGGGTAACCTACGAGCAGTACTTC
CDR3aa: CAIGGGGRVTYEQYF

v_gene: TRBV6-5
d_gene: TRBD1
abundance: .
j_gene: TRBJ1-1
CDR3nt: TGTGCCAGCAGTTCACAGGGGGCCGGTACTGAAGCTTTCTTT
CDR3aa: CASSSQGAGTEAFF

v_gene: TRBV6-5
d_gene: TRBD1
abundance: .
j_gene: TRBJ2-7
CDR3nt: TGTGCCAGCAGTTACTCGAGCCCGAGACAGGGGTACGAGCAGTACTTC
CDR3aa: CASSYSSPRQGYEQYF

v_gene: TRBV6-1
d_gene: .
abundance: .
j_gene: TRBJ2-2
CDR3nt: TGTGCCAGCAGTGACCAGGTTAGGCGGTACTCCGGGGAGCTGTTTTTT
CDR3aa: CASSDQVRRYSGELFF